The TCR beta chain under discussion was sequenced for a study of spatial heterogeneity in lung cancer. Study as a whole: Consistently, beta-chain sequences turned up in larger numbers than alpha-chain sequences did.

In the library, each TCR cDNA molecule bore its own unique molecular identifier. TCRdb called the 5' RACE reads again in MiXCR, with one record for every CDR3 protein. Of approximately 81,000 distinct CDR3 sequences in the sample, roughly an eighth are singletons; the top ten hold 4.6%. As to this clonotype: Antigen specificity is unknown.

Trimming stripped 7 bases from V and 5 bases from J, with 14 bases between. CDR1 SGHTA and CDR2 FQGNSA come from the germline V gene. This CDR3 contains 13 residues. Study-level findings and limits: At resection, ubiquitous expanded tumor TCRs appeared in blood more than at follow-up.

Documented time point: sample taken at primary tumor resection. Whole RNA came from tumor, nontumor lung or frozen PBMC and was sequenced without being sorted. This clonotype was sampled from a male donor with early-stage non-small cell lung cancer. This sample comprised PBMCs, obtained at surgery. The chain joins TRBV7-2 to TRBJ1-1; no firm D call. The CDR3 reads CASIKRAGTEAFF. CDR3 in DNA: TGTGCCAGCATCAAAAGGGCGGGGACTGAAGCTTTCTTT.